These 27 T cell receptor beta chains share one sample of origin, sequenced in a study of cytomegalovirus exposure and HLA in healthy donors. PCR involved 60 Vbeta and 13 Jbeta primers. Only in-frame clones appear in the TCRdb table, and some are missing; sequencing was by immunoSEQ multiplex PCR. The table has roughly 150,000 clones, 78% seen once; the top ten hold around 5.9%. The sequenced material came from PBMCs. The receptors stem from a woman aged 40 to 55 in good health and CMV-seropositive.

The chain is built from TRBV5-4 and TRBJ2-3; a possible D gene is TRBD1 (5 bases). CDR3 size: 12 residues. The V end was cut by 3 bases, the J end by 6 bases, with 8 bases between. CDR1 is SGHNT and CDR2 is YYREEE in the germline V gene (reference sequence). DNA for the CDR3: TGTGCCAGCAGCTGGTCAGGGGATACGCAGTATTTT. Its protein product is CASSWSGDTQYF.

The chain recombines TRBV5-1 with TRBJ2-5, with 10 bases aligning to TRBD1. The CDR3 loop spans 15 amino acids. The J segment lost 4 bases and the V segment lost 7 bases, leaving 10 bases of the junction unmatched. CDR1 SGHRS and CDR2 YFSETQ come from the germline V gene. The CDR3 reads CASEAGTGAGETQYF. CDR3 nucleotide sequence: TGCGCCAGCGAGGCCGGGACAGGGGCTGGAGAGACCCAGTACTTC.

In this sample, this clone turned up a few times. This chain links TRBV7-8 with TRBJ2-3; 7 nucleotides match TRBD2. The V gene's germline CDR1 is SGHVS and CDR2 FQNEAQ. CDR3 length equals 15 residues. V was pared by 5 bases and J by 4 bases, with 9 bases of the junction left unmatched. Here the CDR3 reads CASSRIGSGADTQYF. The DNA for the CDR3 is TGTGCCAGCAGCCGAATCGGGAGCGGGGCAGATACGCAGTATTTT.

The chain is built from TRBV18 and TRBJ2-3; TRBD1 is a possible D gene (7 bases). This CDR3 contains 15 residues. Germline V gene data show CDR1 as KGHSH and CDR2 as LQKENI. V was trimmed by 0 bases and J by 5 bases, leaving 12 bases between them. Here the CDR3 DNA reads TGTGCCAGCTCACCACCGGCAGGGGGGAGAGATACGCAGTATTTT. Translating gives CASSPPAGGRDTQYF.

This clone was detected only a few times. The rearrangement joins TRBV4-1 to TRBJ2-3, with TRBD2 matching over 10 bases. The ends lost 0 bases at V and 0 bases at J; junction bases unmatched: 9. The CDR3 loop spans 19 amino acids. Germline lookup yields CDR1 MGHRA and CDR2 YSYEKL. CDR3 sequence reads: CASSQDQRASGGSTDTQYF. The CDR3 DNA sequence: TGCGCCAGCAGCCAAGATCAGAGGGCTAGCGGGGGTAGCACAGATACGCAGTATTTT.

As regards this clone: The germline gene is not matched at one end of the junction; a read error may be the cause. The chain couples TRBV7-9 to TRBJ2-1; 11 nucleotides match TRBD2. The germline V gene has CDR1 SEHNR and CDR2 FQNEAQ (reference sequence). The CDR3 length is 17 residues. CDR3 coding DNA: TGTTCCAGCAGCAAAGGACTAGCGGGTTTCTCCTACAATGAGCAGTTCTTC. Translation gives CSSSKGLAGFSYNEQFF. The full variable domain, completed using reference TRBV7-9 and TRBJ2-1, is DTGVSQNPRHKITKRGQNVTFRCDPISEHNRLYWYRQTLGQGPEFLTYFQNEAQLEKSRLLSDRFSAERPKGSFSTLEIQRTEQGDSAMYLCSSSKGLAGFSYNEQFFGPGTRLTVL.

V is TRBV29-1 and J is TRBJ1-2; the D gene is possibly TRBD1 (5 bases). Per the germline V gene, CDR1 is SQVTM and CDR2 is ANQGSEA. The CDR3 contains 13 residues. Trimming left V 7 bases short and J 0 bases short, with 12 bases between. The CDR3 DNA reads as TGCAGCGCTTTGGGGGGAGCTAACTATGGCTACACCTTC. This encodes CSALGGANYGYTF.

The CDR3 region is CASSYSSYNEQFF. DNA of the CDR3: TGTGCCAGCAGCTATAGCTCCTACAATGAGCAGTTCTTC. This chain connects TRBV7-6 to TRBJ2-1; no firm D call. Trimming took off 4 bases at V and 0 bases at J, with 4 bases between the two ends. CDR1 and CDR2 from the germline V gene are SGHVS and FNYEAQ. The length of the CDR3 is 13 residues.

The rearrangement uses TRBV10-1 and TRBJ1-5; 8 bases fit TRBD1. V dropped 11 bases and J dropped 3; count of bases not matched to a gene: 6. The CDR3 covers 13 residues. In germline, CDR1 is WNHNN, CDR2 SYGVQD (reference sequence). The CDR3 DNA follows: TGCGCCGGTAGGCAGGGGGCCAATCAGCCCCAGCATTTT. Protein sequence: CAGRQGANQPQHF.

This clone was found a few times. V usage is TRBV28 and J usage is TRBJ1-2; tentatively, D is TRBD1 (5 bases). Trimming took off 5 bases at V and 1 base at J, with 23 bases between the two ends. The CDR3 is made up of 18 amino acids. Germline CDR1 reads MDHEN; CDR2 reads SYDVKM. The DNA of the CDR3 is TGTGCCAGCAGTCTCCGACAGTCAAATCATAACAATAACTATGGCTACACCTTC. Amino acids: CASSLRQSNHNNNYGYTF.

This clone was picked up a small number of times. The V and J genes are TRBV2 and TRBJ2-1, with D hard to call. This CDR3 region has 10 residues. V lost 3 bases, J lost 8 bases, and 2 bases lay in between. Germline assignment: CDR1 SNHLY and CDR2 FYNNEI. The CDR3 reads CASSDYEQFF. For the CDR3, the DNA is TGTGCCAGCAGTGACTATGAGCAGTTCTTC. Looking up the rest from reference TRBV2 and TRBJ2-1 gives the full variable domain: EPEVTQTPSHQVTQMGQEVILRCVPISNHLYFYWYRQILGQKVEFLVSFYNNEISEKSEIFDDQFSVERPDGSNFTLKIRSTKLEDSAMYFCASSDYEQFFGPGTRLTVL.

The rearrangement links TRBV5-1 to TRBJ2-1; 11 positions agree with TRBD2. With V trimmed by 4 bases and J by 6 bases, 12 bases remained unmatched. CDR3 length: 17 amino acids. Looked up from germline, CDR1 is SGHRS and CDR2 is YFSETQ. The CDR3, as DNA: TGCGCCAGCAGCAAATCGACGGGTAGCGGGGGGGTCAATGAGCAGTTCTTC. It yields the protein CASSKSTGSGGVNEQFF.

The chain has TRBV11-2 and TRBJ2-2; D unclear. V lost 6 bases and J lost 1, with 12 bases in between. The CDR3 totals 15 residues. CDR1 and CDR2 from the germline V gene are SGHAT and FQNNGV. The CDR3 reads CASSPPTRNTGELFF. The DNA of the CDR3 is TGTGCCAGCAGTCCCCCAACTCGGAACACCGGGGAGCTGTTTTTT. Based on the CDR3 plus reference TRBV11-2 and TRBJ2-2, the full variable domain is EAGVAQSPRYKIIEKRQSVAFWCNPISGHATLYWYQQILGQGPKLLIQFQNNGVVDDSQLPKDRFSAERLKGVDSTLKIQPAKLEDSAVYLCASSPPTRNTGELFFGEGSRLTVL.

CDR3 in amino acids: CASSEGTGVDGYGYTF. In nucleotides, the CDR3 is TGTGCCAGCAGTGAAGGGACAGGGGTGGATGGCTATGGCTACACCTTC. V usage is TRBV6-1 and J usage is TRBJ1-2; 9 nucleotides agree with TRBD1. CDR1 is MNHNS, CDR2 SASEGT, per germline. The CDR3 runs 16 residues. V gave up 1 base and J gave up 4 bases; unmatched junction bases: 7.

J is TRBJ2-5 and V is TRBV20-1; D is perhaps TRBD1 (6 bases). The DNA end is a closer match to TRBJ2-7, so the J assignment may be wrong. The CDR3 length is 11 residues. Germline V gives CDR1 DFQATT, CDR2 SNEGSKA (reference sequence). The CDR3, as DNA: TGCAGTGCTGGGACACACTACGAGCAGTACTTC. Its protein is CSAGTHYEQYF.

CDR3 protein: CASSSGQYVGYTF. CDR3 in DNA: TGTGCCAGCAGCTCGGGACAGTATGTAGGCTACACCTTC. The chain links TRBV7-9 to TRBJ1-2; 7 nucleotides line up with TRBD1. Germline CDR1 SEHNR, CDR2 FQNEAQ (reference sequence). J gave up 8 bases and V 4 bases, and 7 bases lay outside the gene matches. This CDR3 has 13 residues.

The rearrangement uses TRBV6-1 and TRBJ1-2; 9 bases align to TRBD1. Trimming cost V 10 bases and J 2 bases; bases outside gene matches: 8. The CDR3 extends over 14 amino acids. The germline V gene encodes CDR1 MNHNS and CDR2 SASEGT. Written as DNA, the CDR3 is TGTGCCACCGGGACAGGGCCCATCAACTATGGCTACACCTTC. Its protein product is CATGTGPINYGYTF.

V and J are TRBV28 and TRBJ2-1; possibly TRBD2 for D (7 bases). In germline, CDR1 is MDHEN, CDR2 SYDVKM. Trimming shortened V by 4 bases and J by 9 bases, and 19 bases separated the two germline ends. The CDR3 sequence is 15 residues long. DNA of the CDR3: TGTGCCAGCAGTTCCGGGGGGACACTAGTGGTTGAGCAGTTCTTC. Its translation is CASSSGGTLVVEQFF. The full variable domain, its missing parts supplied by reference TRBV28 and TRBJ2-1, is DVKVTQSSRYLVKRTGEKVFLECVQDMDHENMFWYRQDPGLGLRLIYFSYDVKMKEKGDIPEGYSVSREKKERFSLILESASTNQTSMYLCASSSGGTLVVEQFFGPGTRLTVL.

This rearrangement joins TRBV21-1 to TRBJ2-5; the D call in the table, TRBD1, was not verified against the DNA. TRBV21-1 is recorded as a pseudogene. The CDR3 loop spans 20 amino acids. The CDR3 region has the DNA TGTGCCAGCAGCACTCCAAGGGCAGTTCCGGGACAGGGGTTCGAAGAGACCCAGTACTTC. Translated: CASSTPRAVPGQGFEETQYF.

The chain links TRBV13 to TRBJ2-1; 12 bases agree with TRBD2. V lost 5 bases and J lost 5; bases outside the gene matches: 4. Germline V gene lookup returns CDR1 PRHDT and CDR2 FYEKMQ (reference sequence). This CDR3 spans 15 amino acids. The CDR3: CASSPWTSGNNEQFF. The CDR3 nucleotides are TGTGCCAGCAGCCCCTGGACTAGCGGGAACAATGAGCAGTTCTTC. Full variable domain (remainder filled in from reference TRBV13 and TRBJ2-1): AAGVIQSPRHLIKEKRETATLKCYPIPRHDTVYWYQQGPGQDPQFLISFYEKMQSDKGSIPDRFSAQQFSDYHSELNMSSLELGDSALYFCASSPWTSGNNEQFFGPGTRLTVL.

As for this clone: The CDR3 carries no conserved terminal phenylalanine or tryptophan, so it likely arises from a read error. This sequence joins TRBV28 and TRBJ2-3, with 11 positions matching TRBD1. The V and J ends lost 8 bases and 11 bases, in that order; junction bases with no gene match: 12. This CDR3 contains 14 residues. The germline gives CDR1 MDHEN, CDR2 SYDVKM. In DNA form, the CDR3 reads TGTGCCAGCTCCCTCGGGACAGGGGGAAATGGGCAGTATCTT. Its translation is CASSLGTGGNGQYL.

The CDR3 nucleotides are TGCGCCAGCAGAAATGGGTTAGCGGGCGCCTACGAGCAGTACTTC. Its translation is CASRNGLAGAYEQYF. The chain combines TRBV5-1 with TRBJ2-7; TRBD2 agrees at 7 bases. Per the germline V gene, CDR1 is SGHRS and CDR2 is YFSETQ. The ends lost 5 bases at V and 2 bases at J; junction bases unmatched: 10. CDR3 length equals 15 residues.

The CDR3 nucleotides read TGTGCCAGCAGCCGTTCAGCGGGAGGATCCTCGGGGGAGACCCAGTACTTC. As protein: CASSRSAGGSSGETQYF. The rearrangement links TRBV11-2 to TRBJ2-5; 9 nucleotides agree with TRBD2. V was pared by 5 bases and J by 5 bases, with 15 bases of the junction left unmatched. This CDR3 has 17 residues. Germline V lookup: CDR1 SGHAT, CDR2 FQNNGV. Full variable domain (rest looked up from reference TRBV11-2 and TRBJ2-5): EAGVAQSPRYKIIEKRQSVAFWCNPISGHATLYWYQQILGQGPKLLIQFQNNGVVDDSQLPKDRFSAERLKGVDSTLKIQPAKLEDSAVYLCASSRSAGGSSGETQYFGPGTRLLVL.

This sequence joins TRBV7-9 and TRBJ2-5; the match to TRBD2 covers 10 bases. The CDR3 contains 16 residues. V lost 5 bases and J lost 2; bases outside the gene matches: 8. In germline, CDR1 is SEHNR, CDR2 FQNEAQ (reference sequence). CDR3 DNA sequence: TGTGCCAGCAGCCCCCCCCCACTAGCGGGACAAGAGACCCAGTACTTC. Translating it yields CASSPPPLAGQETQYF.

This clone has a single count. The CDR3 sequence is CASSLNSGKLSEQFF. In nucleotides, the CDR3 is TGTGCCAGCAGCTTAAATAGCGGAAAGCTAAGTGAGCAGTTCTTC. The chain joins TRBV11-1 to TRBJ2-1; TRBD2 is a possible D gene (6 bases). V gave up 2 bases and J gave up 9 bases, with 17 bases separating them. The CDR3 is 15 amino acids. Germline CDR1 is SGHAT and CDR2 is FQDESV (reference sequence).

The genes are TRBV11-3 and TRBJ2-3; TRBD2 might be the D (5 bases). CDR3 size: 15 residues. Germline CDR1 reads SGHNT; CDR2 reads YENEEA. V lost 0 bases to trimming and J lost 0 bases, with 7 bases between them. The CDR3 coding sequence is TGTGCCAGCAGCTTAGACGGGATGAGCACAGATACGCAGTATTTT. Its translation: CASSLDGMSTDTQYF. Complete variable domain (other parts from reference TRBV11-3 and TRBJ2-3): EAGVVQSPRYKIIEKKQPVAFWCNPISGHNTLYWYLQNLGQGPELLIRYENEEAVDDSQLPKDRFSAERLKGVDSTLKIQPAELGDSAVYLCASSLDGMSTDTQYFGPGTRLTVL.

This sequence joins TRBV9 and TRBJ2-7, with 7 bases identical to TRBD1. The CDR3 is made up of 16 amino acids. V was pared by 3 bases and J by 0 bases, with 9 bases of the junction left unmatched. The germline V gene encodes CDR1 SGDLS and CDR2 YYNGEE. The CDR3 sequence is CASSAKTGPLSYEQYF. The CDR3 coding sequence is TGTGCCAGCAGCGCAAAGACAGGGCCCCTCTCCTACGAGCAGTACTTC.